This T cell receptor (beta chain) was found in a study of breast tumors, draining lymph nodes, adjacent tissues. Samples came from axillary lymph nodes draining the breast cancer. General study findings and limits: Luminal-like breast cancer showed significantly higher tumor–nontumor repertoire similarity than basal-like.

TCRdb redid the calling of the multiplex PCR reads with MiXCR, one entry per CDR3 protein. The data show about 130,000 distinct CDR3 sequences, 21% seen once. CDR1 and CDR2 (germline): LNHDA, SQIVND (reference sequence). This CDR3 is 17 amino acids long. A single count supports this clonotype. Its antigen remains unidentified. A much larger clonotype is one base distant, so this may be a read error. What was sequenced was axillary lymph node tissue. The TCR sequence derives from a female donor with breast cancer. Some clones in this sample may be carry-over from other donors' samples. This chain uses TRBV19 with TRBJ1-5, with 9 bases aligning to TRBD1. CDR3 sequence: CASSIRQGERGNQPRHF. CDR3 sequence (DNA): TGTGCCAGTAGTATCCGACAGGGGGAGAGGGGCAATCAGCCCCGGCATTTT.